This T cell receptor beta chain is drawn from a study of beta chain features in type 1 diabetes (dated by TCRdb to the late 2010s). Regarding the complete study: Mean age, gender distribution, total cell number and subset yield did not differ between patients and healthy donors. The study compared the TCRB repertoires of sorted circulating CD4+ T cell subsets in recently diagnosed type 1 diabetes patients with those in matched healthy donors. Naive and central memory subsets were obtained from all 30 or so donors, but regulatory and stem cell-like memory subsets were isolated from only 8 patients and about 8 healthy donors. A total of 107,917,701 sorted cells were examined across all samples, and RNA yield correlated strongly with the number of cells per subset. Points the paper makes about the study in general: Because the HLA sub-analyses included only small numbers of individuals, any influence of HLA type on TCRB rearrangement was left unresolved. Naive, central memory and regulatory TCRB repertoires appeared to be more alike among patients than among healthy donors. PCR may preferentially amplify shorter templates, but because patient and control samples were amplified and corrected together, any resulting skew would affect both groups equally. Type 1 diabetes patients showed a moderate but significant shortening of TCRB CDR3 length in all four CD4+ subsets. At VDJ recombination sites, patients with type 1 diabetes made fewer insertions and deleted more nucleotides, a pattern implying thymic rearrangement abnormalities. Sequencing cDNA rather than genomic DNA could over-represent highly expressing activated cells, although activation and CD3 levels did not differ between groups.

A single peripheral blood draw of about 116 mL on average was collected from each donor into heparinised tubes. Naive, central memory, regulatory and stem cell-like memory CD4+ T cells were sorted on a BD FACSAria II using a panel including CD45RO, CCR7, CD25, CD127, CD95 and CD27. All sorted populations exceeded 98% purity. Right away, PBMCs were isolated by Lymphoprep density gradient centrifugation and were stained directly, with no culture step. Samples were stained and sorted in pairs, with one healthy donor and one patient per experiment, so that batch effects were minimized. With regard to this clone: What this receptor recognizes is not known. No base quality values were provided; no much bigger clone lies one nucleotide off.

There are 16 amino acids in the CDR3, from cysteine to phenylalanine inclusive. CDR3 DNA only is kept here, 48 bases in frame from base 1. The germline V gene sets CDR1 to LGHNA and CDR2 to YSLEER. At the junction V is shortened by 2 bases and J by 3 bases; bases outside the gene matches: 7. All of the isolated RNA was reverse transcribed with the High Capacity cDNA Reverse Transcription Kit, so expressed TCRB transcripts were sequenced. Deep immunoSEQ sequencing was performed on naive, central memory and regulatory T cell samples, with an average of roughly 3.5 million total reads per sample. Sorted cells were lysed in RLT buffer and RNA was extracted with DNase-treated RNeasy Micro or Mini kits, depending on cell number. Each cell subset was processed on its own to prevent cross-contamination, while patient and healthy donor samples were processed together. TCRB sequences were amplified from cDNA with the immunoSEQ multiplex PCR, producing 87-bp fragments spanning the CDR3 region. The amplicons were sequenced using the Illumina HiSeq platform. On the authors' methods: PCR bias was corrected computationally using synthetic template baselines, and reads within Hamming distance 2 were collapsed, with unmergeable singletons discarded. Reads were aligned to IMGT to assign V, D and J genes, CDR3 length, and insertions or deletions at six rearrangement sites. Within each subset, clonotype counts were normalized to sorted cell number, after which true diversity and Gini coefficients were computed with the tcR R package. The overlap coefficient, calculated on TCRB nucleotide sequences, was used to quantify repertoire sharing. The immuneACCESS repertoire file appears here via TCRdb, limited to in-frame rearrangements. These files lack a portion of the clones; in checked studies, under half of the deficit traces to unresolved V genes, and the cause of the others is not known. For V, J and clone size, that table is used; D and trimming come from the DNA. In this sample the table shows under 300,000 clones, about 8.5% of which occur a single time. Approximately 0.99% of the sample lies in the top ten.

The specimen was central memory CD4+ T cells from blood. This clonotype was obtained from a young woman in good health. Rearrangement joined TRBV4-3 to TRBJ2-4; 7 bases in the junction line up with TRBD2. The sequenced DNA is TGCGCCAGCAGCCAACATCGGGGCGGGGGCAAAAACATTCAGTACTTC. Its protein reads: CASSQHRGGGKNIQYF.